This T cell receptor beta chain derives from a study of T-cell reconstitution after alpha-beta-depleted transplantation in children. Whole-study findings and limits: T-cell numbers and diversity, one year after transplant, stemmed largely from T cells that were newly produced.

Unique molecular identifiers were incorporated into the prepared TCRbeta library. TCRdb re-called the PCR reads through MiXCR, storing one row per CDR3 protein. Altogether about 190,000 distinct CDR3 sequences are present, around 10% being singletons, with the ten largest covering roughly 13%. This clonotype was picked up many times. What it binds is unknown. This sequence originates from a boy between 2 and 10 years old with acute myeloid leukemia, due to receive a stem cell transplant. The sample here was PBMCs, taken before TCRalphabeta/CD19-depleted stem cell transplant.

In nucleotides, the CDR3 is TGTGCCAGCAGCTTAGGGACAACGTCCACAGATACGCAGTATTTT. Translation gives CASSLGTTSTDTQYF. V and J are TRBV7-9 and TRBJ2-3; tentative D call: TRBD1 (5 bases). This CDR3 is built from 15 residues. Germline CDR1 reads SEHNR; CDR2 reads FQNEAQ (reference sequence). Trimming shortened V by 1 base and J by 2 bases, and 10 bases separated the two germline ends.